The 6 T cell receptor beta chains presented below share a single source sample, sequenced in a study of OX40 agonist ivuxolimab in advanced cancers. Using immunoSEQ multiplex PCR, the repertoire was profiled, and TCRdb retains in-frame clones only, with some absent. The sample comprises tens of thousands of clones, approximately 92% of which are singletons, and 10% to 13% rests with the top ten. The starting material was CD4+ or CD8+ T cells sorted from blood, obtained in a trial of the OX40 agonist ivuxolimab. These TCRs come from an adult with an advanced solid tumor such as melanoma, head and neck, liver or kidney cancer.

The V call is TRBV6-5, the J call TRBJ2-5; 7 bases line up with TRBD1. The junction had 10 bases not matched to a gene; V was cut back by 0 bases and J by 9 bases. The CDR3 sequence is 15 residues long. Germline V gene lookup returns CDR1 MNHEY and CDR2 SVGAGI. For the CDR3, the DNA is TGTGCCAGCAGTTACTCGAGACAGGGCCTCAGGGCCCAGTACTTC. Translation: CASSYSRQGLRAQYF.

This rearrangement joins TRBV5-1 to TRBJ1-3; possibly TRBD1 for D (5 bases). The CDR3 length is 14 residues. Trimming shortened V by 4 bases and J by 4 bases, and 12 bases separated the two germline ends. Per germline, CDR1 SGHRS and CDR2 YFSETQ. The CDR3 DNA sequence: TGCGCCAGCAGCCTCGGGACTTTAGGAAACACCATATATTTT. Residues: CASSLGTLGNTIYF.

This chain links TRBV10-3 with TRBJ2-3; perhaps TRBD2 as D (5 bases). This CDR3 is built from 13 residues. V was clipped by 9 bases and J by 3 bases, with 13 bases between them. Germline CDR1 reads ENHRY; CDR2 reads SYGVKD. The CDR3 DNA reads as TGTGCCATTACCGGGGTTGTAACAGATACGCAGTATTTT. Amino acids: CAITGVVTDTQYF.

This clone was seen just once. The chain recombines TRBV5-1 with TRBJ2-7; D remains unclear. From germline, CDR1 is SGHRS and CDR2 YFSETQ. V gave up 6 bases and J gave up 2 bases, with 15 bases separating them. The CDR3 has 14 amino acids. CDR3 sequence (DNA): TGCGCCAGCAAGCTTGGCCCCGATCCCTACGAGCAGTACTTC. This translates into CASKLGPDPYEQYF.

V usage is TRBV10-3 and J usage is TRBJ1-3; D is uncertain. V was shortened by 6 bases and J by 2 bases, with 8 bases between the two germline ends. The CDR3 is made up of 13 amino acids. Germline CDR1 ENHRY, CDR2 SYGVKD. CDR3 residues: CAISRDTGNTIYF. CDR3 in DNA: TGTGCCATCAGCCGGGATACTGGAAACACCATATATTTT.

The V and J genes are TRBV18 and TRBJ1-2; unclear D gene. V shed 1 base and J shed 0 bases, with 6 bases lying between them. CDR1 and CDR2 (germline): KGHSH, LQKENI. This CDR3 has 14 residues. The CDR3 coding sequence is TGTGCCAGCTCACCACGGGCCGCTAACTATGGCTACACCTTC. It codes for CASSPRAANYGYTF.